This T cell receptor beta chain was profiled in a study of Graves' ophthalmopathy and Graves' hyperthyroidism. Amplified TCR beta CDR3 regions were obtained using RNA transcripts as template. HTBI primers served in a first-round RT-PCR, which a second-round multiplex PCR followed. From the multiplex PCR reads, TCRdb called clonotypes with MiXCR, one entry per CDR3 protein. The sample contains hundreds of thousands of distinct CDR3 sequences, about 47% of which appear only once. With respect to this clonotype: At one end, the junction sequence differs from germline, possibly due to a read error.

Per germline, CDR1 SGDLS and CDR2 YYNGEE. This CDR3 has 16 amino acids. The chain uses TRBV9 and TRBJ1-4; TRBD1 matches at 8 bases. The clonotype originates from an adult man with Graves' ophthalmopathy. Source material: peripheral blood. CDR3 sequence reads: CASSQRPTGESEKLFF. CDR3 coding DNA: TGCGCCAGCAGCCAACGGCCGACAGGGGAAAGTGAAAAACTGTTTTTT.